This TCR beta chain emerged from a study of shared clonotypes between healthy human individuals. General study points: Memory subsets generally showed lower estimated richness than naive subsets. In contrast to clonotypes shared by all four donors, non-shared clonotypes had lower generation probabilities.

In this sample, this clone turned up a few times. Its antigen is as yet unknown. Original processing methods: Junction-only immunoSEQ data arrived without quality scores, meaning filtering differed. Assay: immunoSEQ multiplex PCR; the TCRdb copy retains only in-frame clones and omits some. Clone size and the V and J calls come from that table; the DNA yielded D and trimming. The sample shows 600,000 to 750,000 clones, about 92% of them seen only once. Each CD8 memory set brought CD45RO+ cells together with CCR7-negative CD45RA+ TemRA cells. Specimen: memory CD8+ T cells from PBMCs. Described subset: CD45RO+ cells pooled with CCR7-negative TemRA cells. This TCR came from a man in his late teens or twenties in good health. Some clones in this sample may be carry-over from other donors' samples.

In DNA form, the CDR3 reads TGTGCCAGCAGTTGGACGGTGGATGAAAAACTGTTTTTT. Translated: CASSWTVDEKLFF. The rearrangement joins TRBV27 to TRBJ1-4, with D unresolved. The CDR3 contains 13 residues. V was trimmed by 4 bases and J by 6 bases, leaving 9 bases between them. Germline assignment: CDR1 MNHEY and CDR2 SMNVEV (reference sequence).